This is a list of T cell receptor beta chains from one sample in a study of STAT5B mutations in CD4+ large granular lymphocyte leukemia. Libraries were prepared by immunoSEQ multiplex PCR; TCRdb keeps only in-frame clonotypes and omits some of them. The sample holds about 37,000 clones, roughly 85% seen once. Sequencing was carried out using CD4+ T cells from blood buffy coats. The receptors were sampled from a human donor in good health. The CDR3 runs from the conserved cysteine through the conserved F or W. The D gene is left open where the match is weak. Some rows have no size entry. The others give once, few or many, or a class for an expanded clone.

cdr3_nt	cdr3_aa	j_call	v_call	d_call	clone_size
TGCGCCAGCAGCTTGGCCTCGGACTGGCAAGAGACCCAGTACTTC	CASSLASDWQETQYF	TRBJ2-5	TRBV5-1	NA	NA
TGTGCCATCAGCCCTAATGTTGGACTAGCACAAAAAGGGCCTTCCTACGAGCAGTACTTC	CAISPNVGLAQKGPSYEQYF	TRBJ2-7	TRBV10-3	TRBD2	NA
TGTGCCAGCAGTCCCCAACGGTTAGTCTACCAAGAGACCCAGTACTTC	CASSPQRLVYQETQYF	TRBJ2-5	TRBV28	NA	NA
TGTGCCACCGTTATGGGGACAGCCGTCCATGAGCAGTTCTTC	CATVMGTAVHEQFF	TRBJ2-1	TRBV28	TRBD1	NA
TGTGCCAGCAGCTTGGATGATGGGCGGACTGAAGCTTTCTTT	CASSLDDGRTEAFF	TRBJ1-1	TRBV5-5	NA	once
TGTGCCAGCAGCGTCACTGCAGGGGACACCGGGGAGCTGTTTTTT	CASSVTAGDTGELFF	TRBJ2-2	TRBV7-3	NA	NA
TGTGCCAGCAGCGGACAGGTCTATGGCTACACCTTC	CASSGQVYGYTF	TRBJ1-2	TRBV9	NA	few
TGTGCCAGCAGCTTGACGCCAGGGGACAATTCACCCCTCCACTTT	CASSLTPGDNSPLHF	TRBJ1-6	TRBV5-4	NA	NA
TGTGCCAGCAGCCCGAGGGTACTAGCGGGAGGTGGAAATACGCAGTATTTT	CASSPRVLAGGGNTQYF	TRBJ2-3	TRBV7-2	TRBD2	NA
TGTGCCAGCAGCTTAGATCGTGGGTCCCAGCCCCAGCATTTT	CASSLDRGSQPQHF	TRBJ1-5	TRBV7-2	NA	NA
TGTGCCAGCAGCTTGTGGGGCACAGCGGATGAGCAGTTCTTC	CASSLWGTADEQFF	TRBJ2-1	TRBV7-3	NA	NA
TGTGCCAGCAGCAAGGACAGGGGAAACACCATATATTTT	CASSKDRGNTIYF	TRBJ1-3	TRBV14	TRBD1	NA
TGTGCCAGCAGCTTGTGGGCCGAGAGCAATCAGCCCCAGCATTTT	CASSLWAESNQPQHF	TRBJ1-5	TRBV5-7	NA	NA
TGCGCCAGCAGCCCCGCGTTGGGACAGGGAAGCAATGAGCAGTTCTTC	CASSPALGQGSNEQFF	TRBJ2-1	TRBV5-1	TRBD1	NA
TGTGCCAGCAGTGCGACGGGAGCGGGAGGGCAGTACTTC	CASSATGAGGQYF	TRBJ2-7	TRBV2	TRBD2	NA
TGTGCCAGCAGCCGGGGACTAGCGGGAGTTGAGACCCAGTACTTC	CASSRGLAGVETQYF	TRBJ2-5	TRBV14	TRBD2	NA
TGTGCCAGCAGACCCAGTAGTGGAGGCTACACCTTC	CASRPSSGGYTF	TRBJ1-2	TRBV5-6	NA	NA
TGTGCCAGCAGCAAACGACAAACCCTCGAGACCCAGTACTTC	CASSKRQTLETQYF	TRBJ2-5	TRBV7-9	NA	NA
TGCGCCAGCAGCCTGGGACAGGCGGTGGACACTGAAGCTTTCTTT	CASSLGQAVDTEAFF	TRBJ1-1	TRBV4-1	TRBD1	NA
TGTGCCAGCAGCTTAGTTTCGAATCAGCCCCAGCATTTT	CASSLVSNQPQHF	TRBJ1-5	TRBV7-2	NA	NA
TGTGCCATCCGCTATAGCGGGAGTGGGTCGGAGACCCAGTACTTC	CAIRYSGSGSETQYF	TRBJ2-5	TRBV10-3	TRBD2	NA
TGTGCCAGCAGCCGAACGGGCGTCAGCTCCTACGAGCAGTACTTC	CASSRTGVSSYEQYF	TRBJ2-7	TRBV5-6	NA	NA
TGCGCCAGCAGCCACTTCGGGAGGGGGAGCACCGGGGAGCTGTTTTTT	CASSHFGRGSTGELFF	TRBJ2-2	TRBV4-1	TRBD2	NA
TGTGCCAGCAGTGGGACAGTGAACACTGAAGCTTTCTTT	CASSGTVNTEAFF	TRBJ1-1	TRBV6-1	NA	NA
TGCAGCGCGACAGGGATTAATAACTATGGCTACACCTTC	CSATGINNYGYTF	TRBJ1-2	TRBV29-1	TRBD1	NA
TGTGCCAGCAGTAGACTAGCAGCCTACAATGAGCAGTTCTTC	CASSRLAAYNEQFF	TRBJ2-1	TRBV2	TRBD2	NA